The clone carrying this T cell receptor (beta chain) showed up just a few times. V was shortened by 3 bases and J by 0 bases, with 14 bases between the two germline ends. In germline, CDR1 is LGHNA, CDR2 YSLEER. This CDR3 is 16 amino acids long. The data derive from a study of T cell clones after liver transplantation. Repertoires were generated with immunoSEQ multiplex PCR, while TCRdb's copy carries only in-frame clones and drops some. The sample carries over 60,000 clones, about 80% recorded once. Sequencing used CD4+ T cells from blood, obtained before liver transplant. The chain is built from TRBV4-3 and TRBJ1-2; D remains unclear. This clonotype originated in a human donor who received a liver transplant. The CDR3 is CASSQDLSRANYGYTF. CDR3 nucleotide sequence: TGCGCCAGCAGCCAGGACCTATCCCGGGCTAACTATGGCTACACCTTC.